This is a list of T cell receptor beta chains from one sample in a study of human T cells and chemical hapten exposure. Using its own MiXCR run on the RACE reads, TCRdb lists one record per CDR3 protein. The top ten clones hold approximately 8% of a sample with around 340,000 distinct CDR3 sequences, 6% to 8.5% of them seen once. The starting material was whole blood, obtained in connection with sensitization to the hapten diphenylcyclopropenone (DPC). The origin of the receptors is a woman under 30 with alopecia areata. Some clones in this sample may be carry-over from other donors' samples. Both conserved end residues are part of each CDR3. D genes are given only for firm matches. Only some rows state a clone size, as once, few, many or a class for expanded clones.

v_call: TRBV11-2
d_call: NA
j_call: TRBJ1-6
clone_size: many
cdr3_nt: TGTGCCAGCAGCCCGTCATCGACCTATAATTCACCCCTCCACTTT
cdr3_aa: CASSPSSTYNSPLHF

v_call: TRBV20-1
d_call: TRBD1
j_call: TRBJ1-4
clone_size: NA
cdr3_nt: TGCAGTGCTAGAGATCGCAGGACAGGGTGGAAGAATGAAAAACTGTTTTTT
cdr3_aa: CSARDRRTGWKNEKLFF

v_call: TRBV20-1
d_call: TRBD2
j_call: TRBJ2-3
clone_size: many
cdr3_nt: TGCAGTGTCAGGGAGGGGAGGACAGATACGCAGTATTTT
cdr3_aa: CSVREGRTDTQYF

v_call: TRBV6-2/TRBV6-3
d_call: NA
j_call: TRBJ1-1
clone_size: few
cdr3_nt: TGTGCCAGCAGTTACTCTCTCCGGTTGGCAACTTCAAACACTGAAGCTTTCTTT
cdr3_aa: CASSYSLRLATSNTEAFF

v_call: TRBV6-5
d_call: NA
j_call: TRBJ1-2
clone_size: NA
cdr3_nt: TGTGCCAGCAGTTACTCTCGCGGGGAGGGCTACACCTTC
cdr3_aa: CASSYSRGEGYTF

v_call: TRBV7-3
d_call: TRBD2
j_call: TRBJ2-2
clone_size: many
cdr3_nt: TGTGCCAGCAGCCTTACGTTAGCGGGGGGACCTTCGAACACCGGGGAGCTGTTTTTT
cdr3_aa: CASSLTLAGGPSNTGELFF

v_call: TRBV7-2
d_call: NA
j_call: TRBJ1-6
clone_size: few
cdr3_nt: TGTGCCAGCAGCTTAGACGCTGGTAATTCACCCCTCCACTTT
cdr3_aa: CASSLDAGNSPLHF

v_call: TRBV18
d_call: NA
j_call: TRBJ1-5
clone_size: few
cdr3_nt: TGTGCCAGCTCACCACCGGCAGGATTCAATCAGCCCCAGCATTTT
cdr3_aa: CASSPPAGFNQPQHF

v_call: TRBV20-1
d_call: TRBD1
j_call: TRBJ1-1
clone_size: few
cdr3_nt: TGCAGTGCTAGCCTTGGACAGGGACACACTGAAGCTTTCTTT
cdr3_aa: CSASLGQGHTEAFF

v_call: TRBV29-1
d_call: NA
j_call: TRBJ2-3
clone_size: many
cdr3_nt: TGCAGCGTTGAAGGGGAGTGGCCGAACCAACTGTCTAGCACAGATACGCAGTATTTT
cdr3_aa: CSVEGEWPNQLSSTDTQYF

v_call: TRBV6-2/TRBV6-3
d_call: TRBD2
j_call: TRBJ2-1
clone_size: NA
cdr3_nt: TGTGCCAGCAGCCGAGGGACTAGCGGCAGGGATGAGCAGTTCTTC
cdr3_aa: CASSRGTSGRDEQFF

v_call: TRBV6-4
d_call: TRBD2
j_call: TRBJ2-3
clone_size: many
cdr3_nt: TGTGCCAGCAGTTTGACTAGCGGGGGCACAGATACGCAGTATTTT
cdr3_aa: CASSLTSGGTDTQYF

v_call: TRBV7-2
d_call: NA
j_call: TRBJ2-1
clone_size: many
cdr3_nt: TGTGCCAGCAGCTTAGCACGGGGTCCCTACAATGAGCAGTTCTTC
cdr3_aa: CASSLARGPYNEQFF

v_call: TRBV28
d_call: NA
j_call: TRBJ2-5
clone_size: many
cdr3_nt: TGTGCCACCTCGGTGGGGGCCGAAGAGACCCAGTACTTC
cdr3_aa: CATSVGAEETQYF

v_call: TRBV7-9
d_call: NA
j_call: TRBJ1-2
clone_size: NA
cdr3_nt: TGTGCCAGCAGCTCGTTATCTAACTATGGCTACACCTTC
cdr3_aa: CASSSLSNYGYTF

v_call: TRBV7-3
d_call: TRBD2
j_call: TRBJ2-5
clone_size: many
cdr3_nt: TGTGCCAGCAGCTCAGGGACTAGCGGAGAGACCCAGTACTTC
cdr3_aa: CASSSGTSGETQYF

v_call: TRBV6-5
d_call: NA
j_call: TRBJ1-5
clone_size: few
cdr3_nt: TGTGCCAGCAGTTACGTGGGTGCTGGGAGCAATCAGCCCCAGCATTTT
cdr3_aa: CASSYVGAGSNQPQHF

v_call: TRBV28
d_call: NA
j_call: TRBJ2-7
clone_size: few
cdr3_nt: TGTGCCAGCAGTTTAGTTCAGGGCGGCCACGAGCAGTACTTC
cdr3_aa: CASSLVQGGHEQYF

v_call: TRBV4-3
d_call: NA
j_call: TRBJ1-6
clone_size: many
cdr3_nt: TGCGCCAGCAGCCACGTGGAGCATAATTCACCCCTCCACTTT
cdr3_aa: CASSHVEHNSPLHF

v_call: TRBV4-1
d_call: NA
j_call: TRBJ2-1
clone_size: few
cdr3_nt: TGCGCCAGCAGCCGGGGGGCCGCGGGTGAGCAGTTCTTC
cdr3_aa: CASSRGAAGEQFF